This T cell receptor beta chain was profiled in a study of T cells after yellow fever vaccination. This clonotype appeared many times. Each CDR3 protein is one row after TCRdb ran MiXCR on the 5' RACE reads. The sample has 100,000 to 150,000 distinct CDR3 sequences; approximately 16% are singletons. The CDR3 totals 15 residues. Germline V gives CDR1 SNHLY, CDR2 FYNNEI. The ends lost 10 bases at V and 2 bases at J; junction bases unmatched: 10. This rearrangement joins TRBV2 to TRBJ2-3, with 9 bases fitting TRBD1. This TCR derives from a man aged 18 to 30 who received the YFV17D yellow fever vaccine. The starting material was CD8+ T cells sorted from PBMCs, obtained 5 days after the yellow fever booster vaccination. CDR3 sequence reads: CATHERDRVTDTQYF. CDR3 coding DNA: TGTGCCACCCATGAGCGGGACAGGGTCACAGATACGCAGTATTTT.